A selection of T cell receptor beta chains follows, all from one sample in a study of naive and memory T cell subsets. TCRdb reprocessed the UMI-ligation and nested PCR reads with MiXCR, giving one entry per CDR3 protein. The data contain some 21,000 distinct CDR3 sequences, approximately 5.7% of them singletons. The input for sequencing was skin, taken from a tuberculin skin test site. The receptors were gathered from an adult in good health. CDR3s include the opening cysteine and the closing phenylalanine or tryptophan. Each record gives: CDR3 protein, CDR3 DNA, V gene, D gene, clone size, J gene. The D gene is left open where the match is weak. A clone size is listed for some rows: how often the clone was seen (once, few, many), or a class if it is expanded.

CDR3aa: CSASRQNNENLFF; CDR3nt: TGCAGTGCTAGTCGGCAGAATAATGAAAACCTGTTTTTT; v_gene: TRBV20-1; d_gene: NA; abundance: NA; j_gene: TRBJ1-4
CDR3aa: CSAREELSYEQYF; CDR3nt: TGCAGTGCTAGAGAAGAACTCTCCTACGAGCAGTACTTC; v_gene: TRBV20-1; d_gene: NA; abundance: many; j_gene: TRBJ2-7
CDR3aa: CASSQVRTRFEQYF; CDR3nt: TGTGCCAGCAGCCAAGTTCGTACAAGGTTCGAGCAGTACTTC; v_gene: TRBV3-1; d_gene: NA; abundance: many; j_gene: TRBJ2-7
CDR3aa: CAISETASTDTQYF; CDR3nt: TGTGCCATCAGTGAGACAGCCAGCACAGATACGCAGTATTTT; v_gene: TRBV10-3; d_gene: NA; abundance: many; j_gene: TRBJ2-3
CDR3aa: CASTVTGTGGEETQYF; CDR3nt: TGTGCCAGCACCGTAACCGGGACAGGGGGCGAAGAGACCCAGTACTTC; v_gene: TRBV28; d_gene: TRBD1; abundance: many; j_gene: TRBJ2-5
CDR3aa: CASSHQTGQTLYGYTF; CDR3nt: TGCGCCAGCAGCCACCAAACGGGACAGACTCTTTATGGCTACACCTTC; v_gene: TRBV4-3; d_gene: TRBD1; abundance: many; j_gene: TRBJ1-2
CDR3aa: CASSYPGTSGGGPDTQYF; CDR3nt: TGTGCCAGCAGTTACCCCGGGACTAGCGGGGGCGGTCCAGATACGCAGTATTTT; v_gene: TRBV6-6; d_gene: TRBD2; abundance: NA; j_gene: TRBJ2-3
CDR3aa: CASGIPGLTGHEQFF; CDR3nt: TGTGCCAGTGGTATACCGGGACTTACTGGCCATGAGCAGTTCTTC; v_gene: TRBV19; d_gene: NA; abundance: many; j_gene: TRBJ2-1
CDR3aa: CASSVDRGRETQYF; CDR3nt: TGTGCCAGCAGTGTCGACAGGGGCAGGGAGACCCAGTACTTC; v_gene: TRBV2; d_gene: TRBD1; abundance: many; j_gene: TRBJ2-5
CDR3aa: CAVQGGDVDEQYF; CDR3nt: TGTGCCGTCCAAGGGGGAGATGTGGACGAGCAGTACTTC; v_gene: TRBV6-2/TRBV6-3; d_gene: NA; abundance: NA; j_gene: TRBJ2-7
CDR3aa: CAAGRGGSYEQYF; CDR3nt: TGTGCCGCGGGGAGGGGCGGCTCCTACGAGCAGTACTTC; v_gene: TRBV5-4; d_gene: TRBD2; abundance: many; j_gene: TRBJ2-7
CDR3aa: CSAPRTSETQYF; CDR3nt: TGCAGTGCCCCCCGGACTTCGGAGACCCAGTACTTC; v_gene: TRBV20-1; d_gene: NA; abundance: medium-sized; j_gene: TRBJ2-5
CDR3aa: CASSPDPRGVAYEQYF; CDR3nt: TGCGCCAGCAGCCCGGATCCTAGGGGGGTCGCGTACGAGCAGTACTTC; v_gene: TRBV4-3; d_gene: NA; abundance: many; j_gene: TRBJ2-7
CDR3aa: CASSLSGQTNYGYTF; CDR3nt: TGTGCCAGCAGTTTATCGGGACAGACTAACTATGGCTACACCTTC; v_gene: TRBV28; d_gene: TRBD1; abundance: many; j_gene: TRBJ1-2
CDR3aa: CASSLARDGELFF; CDR3nt: TGTGCCAGCAGCTTAGCGCGCGACGGGGAGCTGTTTTTT; v_gene: TRBV7-2; d_gene: NA; abundance: few; j_gene: TRBJ2-2
CDR3aa: CSARDEGPRLAVEQFF; CDR3nt: TGCAGTGCTAGAGATGAGGGCCCAAGACTAGCGGTCGAGCAGTTCTTC; v_gene: TRBV20-1; d_gene: TRBD2; abundance: few; j_gene: TRBJ2-1
CDR3aa: CASSVDSGRGPYEQYF; CDR3nt: TGTGCCAGCAGCGTCGATAGCGGGAGGGGACCCTACGAGCAGTACTTC; v_gene: TRBV9; d_gene: TRBD2; abundance: medium-sized; j_gene: TRBJ2-7
CDR3aa: CASSSGLANTGELFF; CDR3nt: TGCGCCAGCAGCTCGGGACTGGCGAACACCGGGGAGCTGTTTTTT; v_gene: TRBV5-1; d_gene: NA; abundance: many; j_gene: TRBJ2-2
CDR3aa: CASSWDRSYEQYF; CDR3nt: TGTGCCAGCAGTTGGGACCGCAGCTACGAGCAGTACTTC; v_gene: TRBV27; d_gene: NA; abundance: many; j_gene: TRBJ2-7
CDR3aa: CATSEARGDGTDTQYF; CDR3nt: TGTGCCACCAGTGAGGCCAGGGGAGATGGCACAGATACGCAGTATTTT; v_gene: TRBV24-1; d_gene: NA; abundance: many; j_gene: TRBJ2-3
CDR3aa: CAISELGINEQFF; CDR3nt: TGTGCCATCAGTGAGTTGGGGATCAATGAGCAGTTCTTC; v_gene: TRBV10-3; d_gene: NA; abundance: few; j_gene: TRBJ2-1
CDR3aa: CASTRRRRNQPQHF; CDR3nt: TGTGCCAGCACCAGACGTCGTCGTAATCAGCCCCAGCATTTT; v_gene: TRBV12-3/TRBV12-4; d_gene: NA; abundance: many; j_gene: TRBJ1-5
CDR3aa: CASTRGQTTSKGYF; CDR3nt: TGTGCCAGCACCAGAGGGCAGACGACTAGTAAGGGGTACTTC; v_gene: TRBV2; d_gene: NA; abundance: many; j_gene: TRBJ2-4
CDR3aa: CASSLQGMNTEAFF; CDR3nt: TGTGCCAGCAGTCTACAGGGGATGAACACTGAAGCTTTCTTT; v_gene: TRBV5-8; d_gene: TRBD1; abundance: NA; j_gene: TRBJ1-1
CDR3aa: CASRVLAGGSSYNEQFF; CDR3nt: TGTGCCAGTAGAGTTCTAGCGGGGGGGAGCTCCTACAATGAGCAGTTCTTC; v_gene: TRBV19; d_gene: TRBD2; abundance: many; j_gene: TRBJ2-1
CDR3aa: CSVAVGQGAYEQYF; CDR3nt: TGCAGCGTTGCTGTGGGGCAGGGGGCCTACGAGCAGTACTTC; v_gene: TRBV29-1; d_gene: TRBD1; abundance: many; j_gene: TRBJ2-7
CDR3aa: CAISESTGAYSNQPQHF; CDR3nt: TGTGCCATCAGTGAGTCGACAGGGGCCTATAGCAATCAGCCCCAGCATTTT; v_gene: TRBV10-3; d_gene: TRBD1; abundance: NA; j_gene: TRBJ1-5
CDR3aa: CASSPPGGYDTQYF; CDR3nt: TGTGCCAGTAGTCCTCCGGGAGGGTATGATACGCAGTATTTT; v_gene: TRBV19; d_gene: TRBD2; abundance: few; j_gene: TRBJ2-3
CDR3aa: CASSQDRGGGSGANVLTF; CDR3nt: TGCGCCAGCAGCCAAGATCGGGGGGGGGGCTCTGGGGCCAACGTCCTGACTTTC; v_gene: TRBV4-3; d_gene: TRBD2; abundance: few; j_gene: TRBJ2-6
CDR3aa: CASSEQGYEQYF; CDR3nt: TGTGCCAGCAGTGAACAGGGGTACGAGCAGTACTTC; v_gene: TRBV6-5; d_gene: TRBD1; abundance: many; j_gene: TRBJ2-7
CDR3aa: CASAYRGSGANVLTF; CDR3nt: TGTGCCAGTGCCTACAGGGGTTCTGGGGCCAACGTCCTGACTTTC; v_gene: TRBV7-3; d_gene: TRBD1; abundance: many; j_gene: TRBJ2-6
CDR3aa: CASSHEGRSSYNEQFF; CDR3nt: TGCGCCAGCAGCCACGAGGGACGCAGCTCCTACAATGAGCAGTTCTTC; v_gene: TRBV5-1; d_gene: NA; abundance: many; j_gene: TRBJ2-1
CDR3aa: CASSAGSSGSSYNEQFF; CDR3nt: TGTGCCAGCAGCGCCGGGTCGAGCGGGAGCTCCTACAATGAGCAGTTCTTC; v_gene: TRBV7-6; d_gene: TRBD2; abundance: few; j_gene: TRBJ2-1
CDR3aa: CASSLGGLAGGSQETQYF; CDR3nt: TGTGCCAGCAGCTTAGGGGGACTAGCGGGAGGGAGCCAAGAGACCCAGTACTTC; v_gene: TRBV7-2; d_gene: TRBD2; abundance: many; j_gene: TRBJ2-5
CDR3aa: CASSVDTDTQYF; CDR3nt: TGTGCCAGCAGCGTAGACACAGATACGCAGTATTTT; v_gene: TRBV9; d_gene: NA; abundance: NA; j_gene: TRBJ2-3
CDR3aa: CASSPRTGDGYTF; CDR3nt: TGTGCCAGCAGCCCGAGGACAGGGGATGGCTACACCTTC; v_gene: TRBV3-1; d_gene: TRBD1; abundance: few; j_gene: TRBJ1-2
CDR3aa: CASSPDRYGEQYF; CDR3nt: TGTGCCAGCTCACCCGACAGATATGGGGAGCAGTACTTC; v_gene: TRBV18; d_gene: NA; abundance: many; j_gene: TRBJ2-7
CDR3aa: CASTMGGSGRAGELFF; CDR3nt: TGTGCCAGCACCATGGGGGGTAGCGGGAGAGCCGGGGAGCTGTTTTTT; v_gene: TRBV9; d_gene: TRBD2; abundance: many; j_gene: TRBJ2-2
CDR3aa: CASSVTGVTEAFF; CDR3nt: TGTGCCAGCAGCGTGACGGGGGTTACTGAAGCTTTCTTT; v_gene: TRBV6-6; d_gene: NA; abundance: few; j_gene: TRBJ1-1